The clone carrying this TCR beta chain was seen more than once but under ten times. Its target is not known. A read error is possible here, since a much larger clone lies one base away. MiXCR, applied by TCRdb to the RACE reads, yields one record per CDR3 protein. The sample lists tens of thousands of distinct CDR3 sequences, 10% seen once, with 25% to 30% in the top ten. Germline V gene lookup returns CDR1 MNHEY and CDR2 SMNVEV (reference sequence). The CDR3 length is 14 residues. The ends lost 4 bases at V and 8 bases at J; junction bases unmatched: 3. Time point here: pre-sensitization, week 0. Treatment reported: therapeutic diphenylcyclopropenone sensitization with weekly scalp DPC. The study extracted total RNA from unfractionated whole blood. Researchers sampled blood before each patch test went on. The data were obtained in a study of human T cells and chemical hapten exposure. Study-wide context: Per-sample variation in TCR yield stemmed mainly from small pooled library volume differences.

Points from the study as a whole: Alopecia affected the donors, so their immune response may differ from healthy people's.

Specimen: whole blood, collected in connection with sensitization to the hapten diphenylcyclopropenone (DPC). The rearrangement joins TRBV27 to TRBJ2-3, with TRBD2 matching 13 bases. The clonotype comes from a man aged 50 to 59 with alopecia areata. Some clones in this sample may be carry-over from other donors' samples. CDR3 DNA sequence: TGTGCCAGCAGTTGGACTAGCGGGAGCGCTACGCAGTATTTT. It specifies CASSWTSGSATQYF.